This T cell receptor (beta chain) was sequenced for a study of PD-1 blockade in classical Hodgkin lymphoma. The CDR3 has 14 residues. Per germline, CDR1 SGDLS and CDR2 YYNGEE. The V end lost 0 bases, the J end lost 3 bases, and 10 bases lay between the germline ends. Data came from immunoSEQ multiplex PCR; TCRdb stores just in-frame clones and leaves some out. Of 15,000 to 20,000 clones in the sample, about 76% were seen once. All the patients suffered relapse after autologous stem cell transplantation, and brentuximab vedotin exposure differed. To note about this clone: No antigen is known for it.

General study results and limits: Baseline diversity resembling that of newly diagnosed patients was seen in complete responders. The causes of the repertoire differences, possibly disease activity or prior therapy, remain undefined. It was reported that newly diagnosed patients had less baseline TCR diversity than healthy donors.

Source: peripheral blood mononuclear cells (PBMCs), taken before the second cycle of nivolumab. This clonotype originated in a human donor with classical Hodgkin lymphoma. The J gene is TRBJ2-7, the V gene TRBV9; no clear D. This CDR3 is CASSVGSPGYEQYF. The DNA of the CDR3 is TGTGCCAGCAGCGTAGGATCCCCGGGCTACGAGCAGTACTTC.